This is a list of T cell receptor beta chains from one sample in a study of blood T cell repertoires in COVID-19. Only in-frame clones appear in the TCRdb table, and some are missing; sequencing was by immunoSEQ multiplex PCR. The sample holds hundreds of thousands of clones, roughly nine tenths seen once. The sample taken for sequencing was peripheral blood. All receptors come from a man in his forties with acute or convalescent COVID-19. Each CDR3 is given with its conserved first and last residue. The D gene is left open where the match is weak. Expanded clones get a size class; other rows say once, few or many, or leave the size out.

D: TRBD1
V: TRBV5-1
J: TRBJ1-2
size: -
DNA: TGCGCCAGCAGCTCGGGACAGGGGAAGAACTATGGCTACACCTTC
CDR3: CASSSGQGKNYGYTF

D: TRBD2
V: TRBV30
J: TRBJ2-3
size: -
DNA: TGTGCCTGGAGTGTAGCGGGAGTGCCAGATACGCAGTATTTT
CDR3: CAWSVAGVPDTQYF

D: -
V: TRBV28
J: TRBJ2-7
size: few
DNA: TGTGCCAGCAGGTCCCTACCCTACGAGCAGTACTTC
CDR3: CASRSLPYEQYF

D: -
V: TRBV29-1
J: TRBJ1-6
size: -
DNA: TGCGCTTCCAGGATCAGGGGAAATTCACCCCTCCACTTT
CDR3: CASRIRGNSPLHF

D: TRBD1
V: TRBV7-2
J: TRBJ1-3
size: -
DNA: TGTGCCAGCAGCTTTGGATCGACAGGGTTCTCTGGAAACACCATATATTTT
CDR3: CASSFGSTGFSGNTIYF

D: TRBD2
V: TRBV5-1
J: TRBJ2-1
size: -
DNA: TGCGCCAGCAGCTTGGAAGGGACTATCTACAATGAGCAGTTCTTC
CDR3: CASSLEGTIYNEQFF

D: TRBD1
V: TRBV3-1/TRBV3-2
J: TRBJ2-7
size: -
DNA: TGTGCCAGCAGCCAAGGGACAGGGTACACCTGGGAGTACTTC
CDR3: CASSQGTGYTWEYF

D: -
V: TRBV7-8
J: TRBJ1-5
size: -
DNA: TGTGCCAGCAGCTCTAGGGGGACGACGCGCAATCAGCCCCAGCATTTT
CDR3: CASSSRGTTRNQPQHF

D: -
V: TRBV6-1
J: TRBJ1-2
size: -
DNA: TGTGCCAGCAGTGAACCCCCCGCCCGGGGCTACACCTTC
CDR3: CASSEPPARGYTF

D: -
V: TRBV19
J: TRBJ1-5
size: -
DNA: TGTGCCAGTAGGGCAGGCATGGAGGGCAATCAGCCCCAGCATTTT
CDR3: CASRAGMEGNQPQHF

D: TRBD1
V: TRBV7-9
J: TRBJ1-6
size: -
DNA: TGTGCCAGCAGCCGCGACAGGGGTAATTCACCCCTCCACTTT
CDR3: CASSRDRGNSPLHF

D: TRBD2
V: TRBV4-2
J: TRBJ2-2
size: once
DNA: TGTGCCAGCAGCCAAGGGGAAGGACTAGCGACGAACACCGGGGAGCTGTTTTTT
CDR3: CASSQGEGLATNTGELFF

D: -
V: TRBV24-1
J: TRBJ1-5
size: -
DNA: TGTGCCACCAGTGATTCTAGGGGGAGTCAGCCCCAGCATTTT
CDR3: CATSDSRGSQPQHF

D: -
V: TRBV28
J: TRBJ1-6
size: -
DNA: TGTGCCAGCAGTTTTTCGGCAGGGGCCAATTCACCCCTCCACTTT
CDR3: CASSFSAGANSPLHF

D: -
V: TRBV28
J: TRBJ1-2
size: -
DNA: TGTGCCAGCAGTTTAACTCAATATGGCTACACCTTC
CDR3: CASSLTQYGYTF

D: -
V: TRBV27
J: TRBJ2-1
size: -
DNA: TGTGCCAGCAGTTTCGCTCCGAGCTCCTACAATGAGCAGTTCTTC
CDR3: CASSFAPSSYNEQFF

D: -
V: TRBV7-2
J: TRBJ1-1
size: -
DNA: TGTGCCAGCAGCTCATACAGGGTAAGGAACACTGAAGCTTTCTTT
CDR3: CASSSYRVRNTEAFF

D: -
V: TRBV18
J: TRBJ1-1
size: -
DNA: TGTGCCAGCTCACCACCGGGTCTCAGGGGAAACACTGAAGCTTTCTTT
CDR3: CASSPPGLRGNTEAFF

D: TRBD2
V: TRBV27
J: TRBJ2-7
size: -
DNA: TGTGCCAGCAGTTTCGCGGGAGTCAACGAGCAGTACTTC
CDR3: CASSFAGVNEQYF

D: TRBD1
V: TRBV18
J: TRBJ1-6
size: -
DNA: TGTGCCAGCTCACCACTGACAGGGGCGGATTCACCCCTCCACTTT
CDR3: CASSPLTGADSPLHF

D: TRBD2
V: TRBV15
J: TRBJ2-1
size: -
DNA: TGTGCCACCAGCTTGTCTAGCGGGAGTGGGCATGAGCAGTTCTTC
CDR3: CATSLSSGSGHEQFF

D: -
V: TRBV7-2
J: TRBJ1-3
size: -
DNA: TGTGCCAGCAGCCCTCAGAGAAACACCATATATTTT
CDR3: CASSPQRNTIYF

D: -
V: TRBV19
J: TRBJ2-4
size: -
DNA: TGTGCCAGTAGTCCGCAGGGCAGCATTCAGTACTTC
CDR3: CASSPQGSIQYF

D: -
V: TRBV5-1
J: TRBJ1-5
size: -
DNA: TGCGCCAGCAGCTTAACAGGAAGCAATCAGCCCCAGCATTTT
CDR3: CASSLTGSNQPQHF

D: TRBD1
V: TRBV20-1
J: TRBJ1-2
size: -
DNA: TGCAGTGCTAGTCATTCGGAGCAGGGGGCACACTATGGCTACACCTTC
CDR3: CSASHSEQGAHYGYTF

D: TRBD2
V: TRBV28
J: TRBJ2-7
size: -
DNA: TGTGCCAGCAGTTTTCTGGCTAGCGGGAGGGCCTACGAGCAGTACTTC
CDR3: CASSFLASGRAYEQYF

D: -
V: TRBV18
J: TRBJ1-6
size: -
DNA: TGTGCCAGCTCACCATATGATTCCACCGGCAGGTCGAATTCACCCCTCCACTTT
CDR3: CASSPYDSTGRSNSPLHF

D: -
V: TRBV5-1
J: TRBJ1-6
size: -
DNA: TGCGCCAGCAGCTTGGATACGGTAAATTCACCCCTCCACTTT
CDR3: CASSLDTVNSPLHF

D: -
V: TRBV28
J: TRBJ1-1
size: -
DNA: TGTGCCAGCAGTATGACGACAAACTTGAACACTGAAGCTTTCTTT
CDR3: CASSMTTNLNTEAFF

D: -
V: TRBV6-5
J: TRBJ1-1
size: -
DNA: TGTGCCAGCACCCCTACTGGCAGGGTCGGGACTGAAGCTTTCTTT
CDR3: CASTPTGRVGTEAFF

D: TRBD2
V: TRBV7-3
J: TRBJ2-3
size: -
DNA: TGTGCCAGCAATGGCGGGAGGGCCGGAGATACGCAGTATTTT
CDR3: CASNGGRAGDTQYF

D: TRBD2
V: TRBV29-1
J: TRBJ2-7
size: -
DNA: TGCAGCGTTGAAGGTCTAGCGGGGGGCTACGAGCAGTACTTC
CDR3: CSVEGLAGGYEQYF

D: TRBD2
V: TRBV5-1
J: TRBJ2-7
size: -
DNA: TGCGCCAGCAGCTTTAACCCTAGCGGCTCCTACGAGCAGTACTTC
CDR3: CASSFNPSGSYEQYF

D: -
V: TRBV11-2
J: TRBJ2-3
size: -
DNA: TGTGCCAGCAGCTTAGATTTCGGAGGGGGCACAGATACGCAGTATTTT
CDR3: CASSLDFGGGTDTQYF

D: -
V: TRBV4-2
J: TRBJ2-5
size: -
DNA: TGTGCCAGCAGCCAAGAATACCGAGGTGAAGAGACCCAGTACTTC
CDR3: CASSQEYRGEETQYF

D: -
V: TRBV27
J: TRBJ1-2
size: many
DNA: TGTGCCAGCAGTTTCGGCAGGGAAGACTATGGCTACACCTTC
CDR3: CASSFGREDYGYTF

D: -
V: TRBV7-6
J: TRBJ2-5
size: -
DNA: TGTGCCAGCAGCTTAGGAGGTTCCTCTGGCGAGACCCAGTACTTC
CDR3: CASSLGGSSGETQYF

D: -
V: TRBV3-1/TRBV3-2
J: TRBJ1-6
size: -
DNA: TGTGCCAGCAGCCAAACGCAGTATAATTCACCCCTCCACTTT
CDR3: CASSQTQYNSPLHF

D: TRBD1
V: TRBV29-1
J: TRBJ2-7
size: -
DNA: TGCAGCGTTGAATTGACAGGGGTTGAGCAGTACTTC
CDR3: CSVELTGVEQYF

D: -
V: TRBV11-2
J: TRBJ2-2
size: -
DNA: TGTGCCAGCAGCTCAACATCAGGGGGGACCGGGGAGCTGTTTTTT
CDR3: CASSSTSGGTGELFF

D: TRBD2
V: TRBV7-2
J: TRBJ2-7
size: -
DNA: TGTGCCAGCAGCTTAATGAAAGCGGGAGTGAGTGAGCAGTACTTC
CDR3: CASSLMKAGVSEQYF

D: -
V: TRBV25-1
J: TRBJ1-6
size: -
DNA: TGTGCCAGCAGTCTTCCAGGGCTGTATAATTCACCCCTCCACTTT
CDR3: CASSLPGLYNSPLHF

D: -
V: TRBV7-9
J: TRBJ1-1
size: -
DNA: TGTGCCAGCAGCTTAGGGGGGCCGAACACTGAAGCTTTCTTT
CDR3: CASSLGGPNTEAFF